The rows below give T cell receptor beta chains drawn from one sample of a study of shared clonotypes between healthy human individuals. Assay: immunoSEQ multiplex PCR; the TCRdb copy retains only in-frame clones and omits some. The table lists some 900,000 clones, about 80% of them singletons, with about 1.5% in the top ten. The sequenced sample consisted of memory CD4+ T cells sorted from blood. These TCRs come from a man aged 18 to 29 in good health. Each CDR3 is given with its conserved first and last residue. The D gene is left open where the match is weak. Expanded clones are given a class, and other clones once, few, many or no size at all.

CDR3nt,CDR3aa,abundance,j_gene,d_gene,v_gene
TGTGCCAGCAGCCCTTCGAGGCTGAAGGTCTACGAGCAGTACTTC,CASSPSRLKVYEQYF,.,TRBJ2-7,.,TRBV5-5
TGTGCCAGCTATACACAGGGGGCTCACGAGCAGTACTTC,CASYTQGAHEQYF,.,TRBJ2-7,TRBD1,TRBV6-1
TGTGCCAGCATTCCGGAAGGGACACTGAACACCGGGGAGCTGTTTTTT,CASIPEGTLNTGELFF,.,TRBJ2-2,.,TRBV2
TGTGCCAGCAGTTACTCCCTTGGACAGGGGGGCTATGGCTACACCTTC,CASSYSLGQGGYGYTF,.,TRBJ1-2,TRBD1,TRBV6-5
TGCAGCGTTGTTCAGGGAACCTACGAGCAGTACTTC,CSVVQGTYEQYF,.,TRBJ2-7,.,TRBV29-1
TGTGCCAGCAGCTTAGTAGGAGCGGGGAACACCGGGGAGCTGTTTTTT,CASSLVGAGNTGELFF,.,TRBJ2-2,.,TRBV7-2
TGTGCCAGCAGCTCCGCCCTTGGCCCCTATGAAAAACTGTTTTTT,CASSSALGPYEKLFF,.,TRBJ1-4,.,TRBV7-9
TGTGCCAGCAGCGTAGATTCGGGGTCTTTCACTGAAGCTTTCTTT,CASSVDSGSFTEAFF,.,TRBJ1-1,.,TRBV9
TGCGCCAGCTCCTTAATACCTCGAAAGGAAAAACTGTTTTTT,CASSLIPRKEKLFF,.,TRBJ1-4,.,TRBV10-1
TGTGCCAGCAGCCCACTCGGGGGATCCGGGACAGGCCCGACCTACCTTAATAGGGTGCAGTACTTC,CASSPLGGSGTGPTYLNRVQYF,.,TRBJ2-7,TRBD1,TRBV27
TGTGCCATCAGTGAGTCTCGGGGGCAGAATGGCTACACCTTC,CAISESRGQNGYTF,.,TRBJ1-2,.,TRBV10-3
TGTGCCAGCAGCTTAGGGCTGGGACAGGGGGCCTATGGCTACACCTTC,CASSLGLGQGAYGYTF,.,TRBJ1-2,TRBD1,TRBV11-2
TGTGCCAGCAGTGAAGCTGCGGGGCCAGATACGCAGTATTTT,CASSEAAGPDTQYF,.,TRBJ2-3,.,TRBV6-1
TGCGCCAGCAGCTTGTCTGGGCTCACAGGGGAGACCCAGTACTTC,CASSLSGLTGETQYF,once,TRBJ2-5,.,TRBV5-1
TGTGCCAGCAGCTTAGAGGCAGGGACGGGTGGCTACACCTTC,CASSLEAGTGGYTF,.,TRBJ1-2,.,TRBV7-2
TGTGCCAGCAGCCGGAGACAGGACTTACCACCCTCTGGGGCCAACGTCCTGACTTTC,CASSRRQDLPPSGANVLTF,.,TRBJ2-6,.,TRBV14
TGTGCCAGCTCACCATGGGGGGGGCTCACAGATACGCAGTATTTT,CASSPWGGLTDTQYF,.,TRBJ2-3,.,TRBV18
TGCAGCGTTGAAGAGACAGCCTATTCCACAGATACGCAGTATTTT,CSVEETAYSTDTQYF,.,TRBJ2-3,.,TRBV29-1
TGTGCCATCAGGCGAACGGGGGAGGGAGAGACCCAGTACTTC,CAIRRTGEGETQYF,.,TRBJ2-5,TRBD2,TRBV10-3
TGTGCCAGCAGTTGGGGGGCTATCGAGACCCAGTACTTC,CASSWGAIETQYF,.,TRBJ2-5,.,TRBV2
TGTGCCAGCAGCTTCCTTGAGGGTCTCGGGACAGATACGCAGTATTTT,CASSFLEGLGTDTQYF,once,TRBJ2-3,.,TRBV7-6
TGTGCCAGCTCCCATGGTAGAGAAAGTTACGAGCAGTACTTC,CASSHGRESYEQYF,.,TRBJ2-7,.,TRBV18
TGTGCCAGCAGTTCTTCAGGGGAATATGGCTACACCTTC,CASSSSGEYGYTF,few,TRBJ1-2,.,TRBV6-5
TGTGCCACCAGCAGATCGGACAGGGCTTATGGCTACACCTTC,CATSRSDRAYGYTF,.,TRBJ1-2,TRBD1,TRBV15
TGCGCCAGCAGTGAGTCTTCACGGGGGCAGCCCCAGCATTTT,CASSESSRGQPQHF,.,TRBJ1-5,.,TRBV10-2
TGTGCCAGCAGTTACTCGGACACGAGGGCAGACTATGGCTACACCTTC,CASSYSDTRADYGYTF,once,TRBJ1-2,.,TRBV6-6
TGTGCCAGCAGTTTAAGTTCGGTGGGCGCCGGGGAGCTGTTTTTT,CASSLSSVGAGELFF,once,TRBJ2-2,.,TRBV28